These T cell receptor beta chains were read from a single sample in a study of identical twins' blood T cells. TCRdb analysed the 5' RACE reads with MiXCR anew, one entry per CDR3 protein. The table records fewer than 450,000 distinct CDR3 sequences, about 28% of them present only once. The specimen sequenced was PBMCs. The receptors were gathered from a woman between 18 and 50 years old in good health. Each CDR3 is given with its conserved first and last residue. A D gene is named only where the DNA matches it firmly. A clone size is listed for some rows: how often the clone was seen (once, few, many), or a class if it is expanded.

>-|TRBJ2-4|-|TRBV12-3/TRBV12-4
TGTGCCAGCAGTTTAAGACAGGCCGTTCAGTACTTC
CASSLRQAVQYF
>few|TRBJ1-4|TRBD1|TRBV10-3
TGTGCCATCAGTGTGACCTGGACAGGGGAGTCTCGAAAACTGTTTTTT
CAISVTWTGESRKLFF
>-|TRBJ2-4|-|TRBV20-1
TGCAGTGCTAGGCCAGCGGAGAGGGGAAAAAACATTCAGTACTTC
CSARPAERGKNIQYF
>few|TRBJ1-4|-|TRBV5-1
TGCGCCAGCAGCGGGGCAGACGGTGAAAAACTGTTTTTT
CASSGADGEKLFF
>few|TRBJ2-4|TRBD2|TRBV20-1
TGCAGTGCTAGAGATCCTCGGGAGGGAGGGGTCATTCAGTACTTC
CSARDPREGGVIQYF
>-|TRBJ2-3|-|TRBV20-1
TGCAGTGCTAGAGACCCAGGGACTTTTAGCACAGATACGCAGTATTTT
CSARDPGTFSTDTQYF
>-|TRBJ1-1|-|TRBV27
TGTGCCAGCAGTTTATCGGGTCGGAAAACTGAAGCTTTCTTT
CASSLSGRKTEAFF
>few|TRBJ1-1|-|TRBV5-5
TGTGCCAGCAGCTTAACAGGGCGGGGAACTGAAGCTTTCTTT
CASSLTGRGTEAFF
>once|TRBJ1-5|-|TRBV12-3/TRBV12-4
TGTGCCAGCAGCCTATCCGTAGAGAATCAGCCCCAGCATTTT
CASSLSVENQPQHF
>-|TRBJ2-3|-|TRBV20-1
TGCAGTGCTACGACGGGGGTAAACACAGATACGCAGTATTTT
CSATTGVNTDTQYF
>few|TRBJ2-7|TRBD2|TRBV20-1
TGCAGTGCATACGGACTAGCGCACAGCTCCTACGAGCAGTACTTC
CSAYGLAHSSYEQYF
>many|TRBJ1-2|-|TRBV29-1
TGCAGCGTCGTGTGGGGACCTAACTATGGCTACACCTTC
CSVVWGPNYGYTF
>many|TRBJ2-2|TRBD2|TRBV10-3
TGTGCCATCAGTGAGACTAGCGAGAGACCCGGGGAGCTGTTTTTT
CAISETSERPGELFF
>-|TRBJ1-2|-|TRBV12-3/TRBV12-4
TGTGCCAGCAGTTTTAATAGCCAGGGACGAGGCTACACCTTC
CASSFNSQGRGYTF
>many|TRBJ1-4|-|TRBV5-1
TGCGCCAGCAGCTTGGCCCGCGGGAAGGAAAAACTGTTTTTT
CASSLARGKEKLFF
>few|TRBJ2-3|-|TRBV12-3/TRBV12-4
TGTGCCAGCAGCCCGGAGACTGGACTCACAGATACGCAGTATTTT
CASSPETGLTDTQYF
>-|TRBJ2-6|-|TRBV9
TGTGCCAGCAGCGGGTCGAAACAGGACTCTGGGGCCAACGTCCTGACTTTC
CASSGSKQDSGANVLTF
>-|TRBJ1-2|-|TRBV6-2/TRBV6-3
TGTGCCAGCAGTTTACCCGGGACATCGGACTATGGCTACACCTTC
CASSLPGTSDYGYTF
>many|TRBJ2-3|-|TRBV12-3/TRBV12-4
TGTGCCAGCAGCCGTTGGGCGGGAATGCGTGTTGATACGCAGTATTTT
CASSRWAGMRVDTQYF
>many|TRBJ1-5|-|TRBV4-3
TGCGCCAGCAGCCAAGATCTTAGGGTTGGGGGCAATCAGCCCCAGCATTTT
CASSQDLRVGGNQPQHF
>many|TRBJ2-5|-|TRBV13
TGTGCCAGCAGCTTCGGACTCGCGGGAGAGACCCAGTACTTC
CASSFGLAGETQYF
>few|TRBJ1-1|-|TRBV29-1
TGCAGCGTTCGCCCCACAAGGGGCACTGAAGCTTTCTTT
CSVRPTRGTEAFF
>-|TRBJ1-3|-|TRBV20-1
TGCAGTGCTAGAGCGGAGGGTAAGGGAGCTGGAAACACCATATATTTT
CSARAEGKGAGNTIYF